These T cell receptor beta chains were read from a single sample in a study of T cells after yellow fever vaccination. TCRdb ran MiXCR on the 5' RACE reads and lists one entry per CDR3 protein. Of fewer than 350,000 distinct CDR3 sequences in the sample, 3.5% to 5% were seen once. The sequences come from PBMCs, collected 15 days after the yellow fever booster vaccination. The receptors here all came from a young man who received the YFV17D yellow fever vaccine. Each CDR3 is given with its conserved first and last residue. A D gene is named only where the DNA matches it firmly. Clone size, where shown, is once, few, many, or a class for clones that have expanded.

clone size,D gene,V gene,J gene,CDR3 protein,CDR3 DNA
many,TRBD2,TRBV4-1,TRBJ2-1,CASSHAGGRNEQFF,TGCGCCAGCAGCCATGCGGGGGGGCGTAATGAGCAGTTCTTC
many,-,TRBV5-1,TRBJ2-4,CASSKGLAKNIQYF,TGCGCCAGCAGCAAGGGACTAGCCAAAAACATTCAGTACTTC
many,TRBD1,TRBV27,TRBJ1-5,CASSWTGKRPQHF,TGTGCCAGCAGTTGGACAGGGAAACGGCCCCAGCATTTT
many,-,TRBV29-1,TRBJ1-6,CSVGEGRGNSPLHF,TGCAGCGTTGGAGAAGGTCGGGGTAATTCACCCCTCCACTTT
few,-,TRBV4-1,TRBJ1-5,CASGIENQPQHF,TGCGCCAGCGGGATAGAGAATCAGCCCCAGCATTTT
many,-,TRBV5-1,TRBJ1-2,CASSEGTYGYTF,TGCGCCAGCAGCGAAGGGACCTATGGCTACACCTTC
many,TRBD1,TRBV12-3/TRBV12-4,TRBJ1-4,CASSPSGTGHEKLFF,TGTGCCAGCAGCCCGTCCGGGACAGGGCATGAAAAACTGTTTTTT
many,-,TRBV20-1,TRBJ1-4,CSARAGSTNEKLFF,TGCAGTGCTAGGGCAGGATCAACTAATGAAAAACTGTTTTTT
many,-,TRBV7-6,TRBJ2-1,CASSTEGFGNEQFF,TGTGCCAGCTCAACCGAGGGGTTCGGCAATGAGCAGTTCTTC
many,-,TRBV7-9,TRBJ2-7,CASSLLSGDGEGYF,TGTGCCAGCAGCTTACTCTCCGGTGACGGAGAAGGGTACTTC
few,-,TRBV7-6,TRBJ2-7,CASSLVALVGGEQYF,TGTGCCAGCAGCTTAGTGGCGCTAGTTGGTGGCGAGCAGTACTTC
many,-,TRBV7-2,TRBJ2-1,CASSLSRSPNEQFF,TGTGCCAGCAGCTTATCTAGATCCCCCAATGAGCAGTTCTTC
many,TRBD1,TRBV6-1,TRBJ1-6,CASSELGQGRTPLHF,TGTGCCAGCAGTGAACTAGGACAGGGGCGGACACCCCTCCACTTT
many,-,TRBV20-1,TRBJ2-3,CSAGQPAGNTQYF,TGCAGTGCAGGACAGCCCGCGGGGAATACGCAGTATTTT
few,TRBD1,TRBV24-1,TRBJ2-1,CATSDRDRGRNEQFF,TGTGCCACCAGTGATCGGGACAGGGGCCGGAATGAGCAGTTCTTC
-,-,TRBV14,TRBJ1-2,CASSVNPGTLEGYTF,TGTGCCAGCAGCGTCAACCCAGGAACCCTCGAGGGCTACACCTTC
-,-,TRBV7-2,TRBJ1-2,CASSPEGANYGYTF,TGTGCCAGCAGCCCCGAAGGGGCCAACTATGGCTACACCTTC
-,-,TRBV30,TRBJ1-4,CAWSVPGLGEKLFF,TGTGCCTGGAGTGTACCCGGCCTTGGTGAAAAACTGTTTTTT
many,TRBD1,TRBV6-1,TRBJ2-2,CASKTMDRAAGELFF,TGTGCCAGCAAGACCATGGACAGGGCTGCCGGGGAGCTGTTTTTT
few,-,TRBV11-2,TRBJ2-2,CASSKGTGELFF,TGTGCCAGCAGCAAGGGGACCGGGGAGCTGTTTTTT
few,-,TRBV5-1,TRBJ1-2,CASSGDGTPYGYTF,TGCGCCAGCAGCGGTGACGGGACGCCCTATGGCTACACCTTC
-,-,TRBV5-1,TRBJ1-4,CASSAWTGGGEKLFF,TGCGCCAGCAGCGCCTGGACGGGTGGCGGTGAAAAACTGTTTTTT
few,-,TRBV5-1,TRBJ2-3,CASRLTSTDTQYF,TGCGCCAGCAGGTTGACAAGCACAGATACGCAGTATTTT
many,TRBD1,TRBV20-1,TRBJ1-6,CSARPPGTAYNSPLHF,TGCAGTGCTAGACCCCCTGGGACAGCGTATAATTCACCCCTCCACTTT
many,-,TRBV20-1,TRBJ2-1,CSAPGPLNRSNEQFF,TGCAGTGCTCCGGGTCCTTTAAACAGGTCCAATGAGCAGTTCTTC
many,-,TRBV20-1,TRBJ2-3,CSARDGGKGADTQYF,TGCAGTGCCCGAGACGGAGGGAAAGGCGCAGATACGCAGTATTTT
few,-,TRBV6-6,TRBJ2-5,CASSPDLSGETQYF,TGTGCCAGCAGCCCAGACCTCTCGGGGGAGACCCAGTACTTC
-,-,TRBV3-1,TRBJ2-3,CASSPTLNPDTQYF,TGTGCCAGCAGCCCCACACTGAATCCAGATACGCAGTATTTT
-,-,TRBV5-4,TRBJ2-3,CASSLVVGAATQYF,TGTGCCAGCAGCTTGGTGGTCGGAGCTGCCACGCAGTATTTT
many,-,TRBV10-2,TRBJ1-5,CASSEASYQPQHF,TGCGCCAGCAGTGAGGCCAGTTACCAGCCCCAGCATTTT
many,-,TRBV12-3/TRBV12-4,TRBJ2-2,CASPGRFTGELFF,TGTGCCAGCCCCGGAAGGTTTACCGGGGAGCTGTTTTTT
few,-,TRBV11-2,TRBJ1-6,CASSLVSFGGGNSPLHF,TGTGCCAGCAGCTTAGTCTCTTTTGGAGGGGGTAATTCACCCCTCCACTTT
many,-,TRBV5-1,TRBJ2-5,CASRLGGTSQETQYF,TGCGCCAGCAGGTTGGGGGGCACTTCTCAAGAGACCCAGTACTTC
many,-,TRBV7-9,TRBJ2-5,CASSLWGFFQETQYF,TGTGCCAGCAGCTTATGGGGGTTTTTCCAAGAGACCCAGTACTTC
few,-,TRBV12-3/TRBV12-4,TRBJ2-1,CASSYGFGSGNEQFF,TGTGCCAGCAGTTATGGGTTCGGGAGCGGGAATGAGCAGTTCTTC
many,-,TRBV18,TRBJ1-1,CASSPDMNTEAFF,TGTGCCAGCTCACCAGACATGAACACTGAAGCTTTCTTT
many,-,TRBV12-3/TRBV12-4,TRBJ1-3,CASSLLGSSGNTIYF,TGTGCCAGCAGTTTGTTGGGGAGCTCTGGAAACACCATATATTTT
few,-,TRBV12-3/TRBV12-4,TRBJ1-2,CASSFPGAAGYTF,TGTGCCAGCAGTTTCCCAGGGGCGGCTGGCTACACCTTC
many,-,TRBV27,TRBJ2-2,CASSSNTGELFF,TGTGCCAGCAGTTCGAACACCGGGGAGCTGTTTTTT
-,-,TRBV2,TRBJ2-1,CASSETWYNEQFF,TGTGCCAGCAGTGAAACGTGGTACAATGAGCAGTTCTTC
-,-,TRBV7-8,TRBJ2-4,CASSLELAGWAAKNIQYF,TGTGCCAGCAGCTTAGAGTTGGCGGGGTGGGCTGCCAAAAACATTCAGTACTTC
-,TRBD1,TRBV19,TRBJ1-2,CASSMGTDDLYGYTF,TGTGCCAGTAGTATGGGGACAGACGACCTATATGGCTACACCTTC
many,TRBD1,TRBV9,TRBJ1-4,CASSERPQGASEKLFF,TGTGCCAGCAGCGAAAGACCACAGGGGGCGAGTGAAAAACTGTTTTTT
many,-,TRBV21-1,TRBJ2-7,CASPGTSISRDEQYF,TGTGCCAGTCCCGGGACTAGCATCTCAAGAGACGAGCAGTACTTC
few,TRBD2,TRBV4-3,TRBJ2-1,CASSQRGGAFYNEQFF,TGCGCCAGCAGCCAGCGCGGGGGGGCTTTCTACAATGAGCAGTTCTTC
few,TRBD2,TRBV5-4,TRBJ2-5,CASSLRLRGGPQTQYF,TGTGCCAGCAGCTTGCGTCTCCGGGGGGGGCCCCAGACCCAGTACTTC
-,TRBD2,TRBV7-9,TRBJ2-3,CASRSTSGGPVYTQYF,TGTGCCAGCAGGTCGACTAGCGGGGGTCCGGTTTATACGCAGTATTTT
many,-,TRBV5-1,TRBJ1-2,CASSLTASNYGYTF,TGCGCCAGCAGCCTGACAGCATCTAACTATGGCTACACCTTC
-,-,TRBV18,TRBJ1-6,CASSPEVGNSPLHF,TGTGCCAGCTCACCAGAAGTGGGGAATTCACCCCTCCACTTT
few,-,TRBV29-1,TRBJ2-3,CSVGVSGDTQYF,TGCAGCGTTGGGGTGAGCGGGGATACGCAGTATTTT
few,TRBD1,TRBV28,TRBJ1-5,CASRGEGAGGNQPQHF,TGTGCCAGCCGTGGTGAGGGGGCCGGAGGCAATCAGCCCCAGCATTTT
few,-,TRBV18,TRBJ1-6,CASSSGAGYNSPLHF,TGTGCCAGCTCGTCCGGGGCAGGGTATAATTCACCCCTCCACTTT
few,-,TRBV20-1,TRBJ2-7,CSAREGTGPAYEQYF,TGCAGTGCTAGAGAAGGCACGGGGCCCGCCTACGAGCAGTACTTC
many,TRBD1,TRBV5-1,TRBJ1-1,CASSAGTANTEAFF,TGCGCCAGCAGCGCTGGGACAGCGAACACTGAAGCTTTCTTT
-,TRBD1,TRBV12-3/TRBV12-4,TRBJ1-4,CASSGGQGWEKLFF,TGTGCCAGCAGTGGAGGACAGGGGTGGGAAAAACTGTTTTTT
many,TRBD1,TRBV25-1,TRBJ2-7,CASRPSDRGYEQYF,TGTGCCAGCAGGCCATCGGACAGGGGCTACGAGCAGTACTTC
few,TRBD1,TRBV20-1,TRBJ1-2,CSAPDRNANYGYTF,TGCAGTGCTCCGGACAGGAATGCTAACTATGGCTACACCTTC
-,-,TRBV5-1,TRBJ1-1,CASSLPTGNTEAFF,TGCGCCAGCAGCTTGCCTACAGGGAACACTGAAGCTTTCTTT
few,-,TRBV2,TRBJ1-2,CASSERDGYTF,TGTGCCAGCAGTGAAAGGGATGGCTACACCTTC
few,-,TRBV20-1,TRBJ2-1,CSAPEGGEYNEQFF,TGCAGTGCGCCTGAGGGCGGGGAGTACAATGAGCAGTTCTTC